A selection of T cell receptor beta chains follows, all from one sample in a study of T-cell memory formation after mild COVID-19. TCRdb re-called the 5' RACE reads through MiXCR, storing one row per CDR3 protein. The table shows approximately 100,000 distinct CDR3 sequences, with around 10% occurring only once. The sequenced sample consisted of PBMCs or a T cell subset sorted from them (not recorded which). Receptors were obtained from a man aged 18 to 30 who had mild COVID-19 (a few samples of this study predate the infection). Cell type and time point are not known. Each CDR3 is given with its conserved first and last residue. The D gene is left open where the match is weak. Not every row has a clone size; where given, it reads once, few, many or a size class.

v_call	d_call	clone_size	j_call	cdr3_nt	cdr3_aa
TRBV14	.	.	TRBJ2-7	TGTGCCAGCAGCCAGGGACGGATGGCGGGTGACTACGAGCAGTACTTC	CASSQGRMAGDYEQYF
TRBV7-6	.	.	TRBJ1-1	TGTGCCAGCAGCCATCCCGCACAGGGAGGGAACACTGAAGCTTTCTTT	CASSHPAQGGNTEAFF
TRBV7-9	.	.	TRBJ1-1	TGTGCCAGCAGCCAGGAGGCCAGGGTCACTGAAGCTTTCTTT	CASSQEARVTEAFF
TRBV6-5	TRBD2	many	TRBJ2-1	TGTGCCAGCAGTCAAGGGACTAGTCGAGGGAATGAGCAGTTCTTC	CASSQGTSRGNEQFF
TRBV6-5	.	.	TRBJ1-1	TGTGCCAGCAGTTATTCGCCTGAGAGCACTGAAGCTTTCTTT	CASSYSPESTEAFF
TRBV7-9	.	.	TRBJ2-5	TGTGCCAGCAGCTTAGCCCGGGCAGCGGAGACCCAGTACTTC	CASSLARAAETQYF
TRBV12-3/TRBV12-4	.	.	TRBJ2-3	TGTGCCAGCAGTTTAGGCGACGATACGCAGTATTTT	CASSLGDDTQYF
TRBV6-2/TRBV6-3	TRBD2	many	TRBJ2-1	TGTGCCAGCAGTCCTCTAGCGGGGGAGTACAATGAGCAGTTCTTC	CASSPLAGEYNEQFF
TRBV15	.	few	TRBJ2-1	TGTGCCACCAGCAGAGATCCCACGGACTCCTACAATGAGCAGTTCTTC	CATSRDPTDSYNEQFF
TRBV7-9	.	few	TRBJ2-2	TGTGCCAGCCTCAAAGGGCTGTCGAACACCGGGGAGCTGTTTTTT	CASLKGLSNTGELFF
TRBV4-1	TRBD1	.	TRBJ1-2	TGCGCCAGCAGGCCCGGACAGGGCGTAAACTATGGCTACACCTTC	CASRPGQGVNYGYTF
TRBV21-1	.	.	TRBJ2-1	TGTGCCAGCAGCAAAGACTCCGAACTAGCGGGGCTTAATGAGCAGTTCTTC	CASSKDSELAGLNEQFF
TRBV12-3/TRBV12-4	TRBD2	few	TRBJ2-1	TGTGCCAGCAGCCCCGGGACTAGCGGGGGGAACACCTACAATGAGCAGTTCTTC	CASSPGTSGGNTYNEQFF
TRBV6-2/TRBV6-3	TRBD1	.	TRBJ1-5	TGTGCCAGCAGTTCGCGGACAGGGGGAAGCAATCAGCCCCAGCATTTT	CASSSRTGGSNQPQHF
TRBV19	.	few	TRBJ1-6	TGTGCCAGTAGACCAGGGGATGCCTATAATTCACCCCTCCACTTT	CASRPGDAYNSPLHF
TRBV9	.	.	TRBJ2-1	TGTGCCAGCAGCGTAGTAGGGGGGGCCCTTTCAAATGAGCAGTTCTTC	CASSVVGGALSNEQFF
TRBV20-1	.	few	TRBJ2-3	TGCAGTGCTAGGGCCCCGCCCCCTAGCACAGATACGCAGTATTTT	CSARAPPPSTDTQYF
TRBV4-3	.	many	TRBJ2-3	TGCGCCAGCAGCCAAGATGGTGTGGAGGGAATCACAGATACGCAGTATTTT	CASSQDGVEGITDTQYF
TRBV6-2/TRBV6-3	.	.	TRBJ2-6	TGTGCCAGCAGTTACTTAACCCTCTCTGGGGCCAACGTCCTGACTTTC	CASSYLTLSGANVLTF
TRBV6-2/TRBV6-3	TRBD2	few	TRBJ2-1	TGTGCCAGCAGTTACGGAGCGGGGGGTAGCAATGAGCAGTTCTTC	CASSYGAGGSNEQFF
TRBV5-1	.	many	TRBJ2-1	TGCGCCAGCAGCTTCCTCGGCCAGGGCCCACAGGAGCAGTTCTTC	CASSFLGQGPQEQFF
TRBV29-1	.	.	TRBJ1-1	TGCAGCGGTACAATGTGGAACACTGAAGCTTTCTTT	CSGTMWNTEAFF
TRBV3-1	.	few	TRBJ1-1	TGTGCCAGCAGCCAAAGCCCCAACACTGAAGCTTTCTTT	CASSQSPNTEAFF
TRBV7-2	.	few	TRBJ1-6	TGTGCCAGCAGCCCTTACCGAAGGGGGGGGTATAATTCACCCCTCCACTTT	CASSPYRRGGYNSPLHF
TRBV4-1	TRBD1	few	TRBJ2-1	TGCGCCAGCAGCCAAGGGTTGCCGGGACAGATATACAATGAGCAGTTCTTC	CASSQGLPGQIYNEQFF
TRBV12-3/TRBV12-4	TRBD1	.	TRBJ2-7	TGTGCCAGCAGTTGGACAGGGGACCACGAGCAGTACTTC	CASSWTGDHEQYF
TRBV3-1	TRBD1	.	TRBJ1-1	TGTGCCAGCAGCCGAGGGACAGGGACCCCTGAAGCTTTCTTT	CASSRGTGTPEAFF
TRBV4-3	TRBD1	.	TRBJ2-7	TGCGCCAGCAGCCCCACAACGACAGGGACCTACGAGCAGTACTTC	CASSPTTTGTYEQYF
TRBV6-2/TRBV6-3	.	few	TRBJ2-1	TGTGCCAGCAGTTATCCCCCCCATGAGCAGTTCTTC	CASSYPPHEQFF
TRBV9	.	.	TRBJ2-3	TGTGCCAGCAGCTCAACCGGGACTCCTATGGATACGCAGTATTTT	CASSSTGTPMDTQYF
TRBV7-6	TRBD1	.	TRBJ1-1	TGTGCCAGCAGCCAGAGACAGGGTGAAGCTTTCTTT	CASSQRQGEAFF
TRBV6-1	.	few	TRBJ1-5	TGTGCCAGCAGGGCAGGAAGGCCTAATCAGCCCCAGCATTTT	CASRAGRPNQPQHF
TRBV9	.	few	TRBJ1-1	TGTGCCAGCAGCGTAGGAGGTTCGAGTGAAGCTTTCTTT	CASSVGGSSEAFF
TRBV6-2/TRBV6-3	.	few	TRBJ2-1	TGTGCCAGCACGGGAGGGGGCCACGAATCACGCAGAACCTACAATGAGCAGTTCTTC	CASTGGGHESRRTYNEQFF
TRBV7-3	.	.	TRBJ2-2	TGTGCCAGCAGCGATTTCACCGGGGAGCTGTTTTTT	CASSDFTGELFF
TRBV7-9	TRBD1	.	TRBJ2-7	TGTGCCAGCTCTAGACAGGGGGCAGACGAGCAGTACTTC	CASSRQGADEQYF
TRBV6-5	TRBD2	.	TRBJ2-3	TGTGCCAGCAGTTCCAGCGGGGAAAGCACAGATACGCAGTATTTT	CASSSSGESTDTQYF
TRBV4-3	TRBD2	.	TRBJ2-5	TGCGCCAGCAGCCAAGGGGTAGCGGGGCCAGAGACCCAGTACTTC	CASSQGVAGPETQYF
TRBV4-1	.	.	TRBJ1-1	TGCGCCAGCAGCCAAGGGACTCCGAGCACTGAAGCTTTCTTT	CASSQGTPSTEAFF
TRBV30	.	.	TRBJ2-2	TGTGCCTGGGGGGTAGACACCGGGGAGCTGTTTTTT	CAWGVDTGELFF
TRBV28	.	few	TRBJ1-1	TGTGCCAGCAGTTTCACTCCTAGCACTGAAGCTTTCTTT	CASSFTPSTEAFF
TRBV6-2/TRBV6-3	TRBD1	few	TRBJ1-5	TGTGCCAGCAGGACCGGGACAGAAAATCAGCCCCAGCATTTT	CASRTGTENQPQHF
TRBV12-5	.	.	TRBJ1-2	TGTGCTAGTGGTACCAACCCCGGGAGCTATAACTATGGCTACACCTTC	CASGTNPGSYNYGYTF
TRBV7-9	TRBD2	.	TRBJ2-1	TGTGCCAGCAGCTTAGGGGGGGGTTTATCCTACAATGAGCAGTTCTTC	CASSLGGGLSYNEQFF
TRBV29-1	TRBD2	.	TRBJ2-1	TGCAGCATCTCCCCGGGAGCGGGGGGTAGTGAGCAGTTCTTC	CSISPGAGGSEQFF
TRBV3-1	.	.	TRBJ2-5	TGTGCCAGCAGCCAAGATCCGGGGCCACGAGAGACCCAGTACTTC	CASSQDPGPRETQYF
TRBV15	.	few	TRBJ1-3	TGTGCCACCAGCACCCGGGGGGCTGGAAACACCATATATTTT	CATSTRGAGNTIYF
TRBV6-5	.	.	TRBJ1-1	TGTGCCAGCAGCTCCGCGGGGTGGAACACTGAAGCTTTCTTT	CASSSAGWNTEAFF
TRBV7-2	.	.	TRBJ2-2	TGTGCCAGCAGCTTCCTTTATTCACCGAACACCGGGGAGCTGTTTTTT	CASSFLYSPNTGELFF
TRBV4-3	TRBD1	few	TRBJ1-2	TGCGCCAGCAGCACACCGGGACAGGGGCTTTCCCACACCTTC	CASSTPGQGLSHTF
TRBV9	TRBD1	many	TRBJ1-6	TGTGCCAGCAGCGGCCGGGACAGGTTAAACTCACCCCTCCACTTT	CASSGRDRLNSPLHF
TRBV12-3/TRBV12-4	.	few	TRBJ1-4	TGTGCCAGCAGTTTTTGGAACTCGAAAGCGAACGAAAAACTGTTTTTT	CASSFWNSKANEKLFF